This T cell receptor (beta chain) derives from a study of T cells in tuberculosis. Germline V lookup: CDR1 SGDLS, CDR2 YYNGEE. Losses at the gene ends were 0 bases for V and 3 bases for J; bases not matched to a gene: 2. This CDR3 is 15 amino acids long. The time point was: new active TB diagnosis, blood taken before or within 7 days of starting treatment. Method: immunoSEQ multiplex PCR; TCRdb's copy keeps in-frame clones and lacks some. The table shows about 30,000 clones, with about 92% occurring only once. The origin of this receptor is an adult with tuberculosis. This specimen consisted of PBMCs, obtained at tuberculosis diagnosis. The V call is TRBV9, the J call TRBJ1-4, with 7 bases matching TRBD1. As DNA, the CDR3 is TGTGCCAGCAGCGTAGACCAGGGGGCTAATGAAAAACTGTTTTTT. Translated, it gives CASSVDQGANEKLFF.